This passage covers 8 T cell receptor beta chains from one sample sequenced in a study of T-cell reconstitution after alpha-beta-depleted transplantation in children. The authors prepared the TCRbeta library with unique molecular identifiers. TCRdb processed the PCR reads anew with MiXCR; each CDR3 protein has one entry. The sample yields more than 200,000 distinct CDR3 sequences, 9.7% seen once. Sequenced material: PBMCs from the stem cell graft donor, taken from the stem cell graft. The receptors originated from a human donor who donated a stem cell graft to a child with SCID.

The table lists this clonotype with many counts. This chain's CDR3 is CASSLSGAYGYTF. The CDR3 DNA sequence: TGTGCCAGCAGCTTATCAGGGGCCTATGGCTACACCTTC. This chain joins TRBV7-2 and TRBJ1-2; D is possibly TRBD1 (6 bases). This CDR3 spans 13 amino acids. Per the germline V gene, CDR1 is SGHTA and CDR2 is FQGNSA. V was pared by 2 bases and J by 4 bases, with 8 bases between.

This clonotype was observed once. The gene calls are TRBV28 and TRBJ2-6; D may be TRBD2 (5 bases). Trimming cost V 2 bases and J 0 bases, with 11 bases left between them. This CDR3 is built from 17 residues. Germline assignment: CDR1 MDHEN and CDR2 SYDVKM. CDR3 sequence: CASSLGGSFSGANVLTF. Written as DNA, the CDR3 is TGTGCCAGCAGTTTAGGCGGGTCCTTCTCTGGGGCCAACGTCCTGACTTTC.

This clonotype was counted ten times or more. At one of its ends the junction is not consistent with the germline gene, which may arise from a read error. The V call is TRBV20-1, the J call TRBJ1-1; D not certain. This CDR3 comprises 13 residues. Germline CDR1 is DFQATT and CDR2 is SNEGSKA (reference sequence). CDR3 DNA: TGCAGTGGTAGAGGATACAGGAACACTGAAGCTTTCTTT. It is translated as CSGRGYRNTEAFF.

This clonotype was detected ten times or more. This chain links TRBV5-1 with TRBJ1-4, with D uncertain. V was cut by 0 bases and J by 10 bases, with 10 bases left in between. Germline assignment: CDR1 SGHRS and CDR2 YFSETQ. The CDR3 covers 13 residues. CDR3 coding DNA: TGCGCCAGCAGCTTGGCCTCGGACCGAAAACTGTTTTTT. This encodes CASSLASDRKLFF.

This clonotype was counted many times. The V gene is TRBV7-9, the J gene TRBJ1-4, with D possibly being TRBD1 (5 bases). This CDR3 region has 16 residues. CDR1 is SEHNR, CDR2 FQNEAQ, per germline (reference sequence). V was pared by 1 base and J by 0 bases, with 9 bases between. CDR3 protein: CASSLGDRSTNEKLFF. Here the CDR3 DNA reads TGTGCCAGCAGCTTAGGGGACCGCTCAACTAATGAAAAACTGTTTTTT. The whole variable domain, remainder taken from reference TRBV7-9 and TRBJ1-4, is DTGVSQNPRHKITKRGQNVTFRCDPISEHNRLYWYRQTLGQGPEFLTYFQNEAQLEKSRLLSDRFSAERPKGSFSTLEIQRTEQGDSAMYLCASSLGDRSTNEKLFFGSGTQLSVL.

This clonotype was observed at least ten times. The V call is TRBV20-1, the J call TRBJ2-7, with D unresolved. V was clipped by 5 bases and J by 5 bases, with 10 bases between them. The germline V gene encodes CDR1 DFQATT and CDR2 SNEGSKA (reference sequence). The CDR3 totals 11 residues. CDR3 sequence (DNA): TGCAGTGCTCCAAGACGGCACGAGCAGTACTTC. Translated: CSAPRRHEQYF.

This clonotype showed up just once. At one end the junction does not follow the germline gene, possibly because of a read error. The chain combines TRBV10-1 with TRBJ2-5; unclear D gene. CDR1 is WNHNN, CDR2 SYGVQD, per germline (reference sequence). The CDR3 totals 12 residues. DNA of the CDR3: TGCGCCAGCAGTGAATTCGGAGTAACCCTGTACTTC. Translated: CASSEFGVTLYF.

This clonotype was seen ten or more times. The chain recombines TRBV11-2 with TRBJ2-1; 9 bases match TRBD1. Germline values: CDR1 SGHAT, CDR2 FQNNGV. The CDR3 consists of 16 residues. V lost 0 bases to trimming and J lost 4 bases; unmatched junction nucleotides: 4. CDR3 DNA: TGTGCCAGCAGCTTAGATCCGGGACAGGGATACAATGAGCAGTTCTTC. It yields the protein CASSLDPGQGYNEQFF.